Listed below are T cell receptor beta chains from one sample, sequenced in a study of cytomegalovirus exposure and HLA in healthy donors. TCRdb's table, derived via immunoSEQ multiplex PCR, lists solely in-frame clones and lacks some. The repertoire holds roughly 170,000 clones, over 80% seen once, with over 1.5% in the top ten. The sequenced sample consisted of PBMCs. The receptor set was obtained from a man aged 45-65 years in good health and CMV-seronegative. CDR3s leave out the opening cysteine and the closing phenylalanine or tryptophan. Each record gives: CDR3 protein, V gene, D gene, J gene. The D gene is left open where the match is weak.

ASSPRLADLLGQF TRBV19 TRBD2 TRBJ2-1
ASSLRVVRDTEAF TRBV11-2 NA TRBJ1-1
ASTPAGETSGGPDTQY TRBV7-9 TRBD2 TRBJ2-3
ASSSPTGGGEAF TRBV28 TRBD1 TRBJ1-1
SGRGPFNEKLF TRBV29-1 NA TRBJ1-4
ASSEPTGGAF TRBV6-1 TRBD1 TRBJ1-1
ASSASPLTDTQY TRBV7-2 NA TRBJ2-3
ASSSPGGGTGNTIY TRBV6-6 NA TRBJ1-3
ASSLIGTGNSPLH TRBV11-2 TRBD1 TRBJ1-6
ASSPTGNYGYT TRBV6-6 NA TRBJ1-2
ASSIRLRGRAKNIQY TRBV19 TRBD2 TRBJ2-4
ASSRQAIAKNIQY TRBV7-9 NA TRBJ2-4
AWRRGSGSSQY TRBV30 TRBD2 TRBJ2-3
ASSIIARGDEQY TRBV4-1 TRBD2 TRBJ2-7
ASSTKGANTEAF TRBV5-8 TRBD1 TRBJ1-1
AWSPLVTQY TRBV30 NA TRBJ2-5
ASSVQENYGYT TRBV19 NA TRBJ1-2
ASSPRGGVSSLGQPQH TRBV19 NA TRBJ1-5
ASSLPGLYNEQF TRBV7-3 NA TRBJ2-1
ASSLRRDLNTGELF TRBV7-7 NA TRBJ2-2
ASSPGEVYNSPLH TRBV4-2 NA TRBJ1-6
AISGKQGRMAYEQY TRBV10-3 NA TRBJ2-7
ASSEYIAGLNEKLF TRBV6-1 NA TRBJ1-4
ASTPAGVNEQF TRBV11-2 NA TRBJ2-1
ASSPDGLNNEQF TRBV5-1 NA TRBJ2-1
ASSPGTSGRRTDTQY TRBV5-1 TRBD2 TRBJ2-3
ASSPDITYEQY TRBV11-1 NA TRBJ2-7
SAIAWDTQY TRBV20-1 NA TRBJ2-3
ASSFGDRDWGYT TRBV5-4 TRBD1 TRBJ1-2
ASSVWGHYGYT TRBV9 NA TRBJ1-2
ASSQREAGEQY TRBV9 NA TRBJ2-7
SSSLQGNYGYT TRBV7-9 NA TRBJ1-2
ASTPGTSPYEQY TRBV7-6 NA TRBJ2-7
ASSLRTGLETQY TRBV5-4 TRBD1 TRBJ2-5
ASSHGTRPIQETQY TRBV4-1 NA TRBJ2-5
ASTGSRYYEQY TRBV28 NA TRBJ2-7
ASSFFRSGRADTQY TRBV28 TRBD2 TRBJ2-3
ASSLGLAGGPGTGELF TRBV5-1 TRBD2 TRBJ2-2
ATARGSFTEAF TRBV19 NA TRBJ1-1
ASSQEGTSGSREQF TRBV4-2 TRBD2 TRBJ2-1
ASSLSRVPTDTQY TRBV9 NA TRBJ2-3
ASSSAGTGVSYEQY TRBV9 TRBD1 TRBJ2-7
ASSYSPSGAPYEQY TRBV6-5 TRBD2 TRBJ2-7
ASSESGRGPYGF TRBV7-2 NA TRBJ2-1
ASSYGTGINEKLF TRBV5-1 TRBD1 TRBJ1-4
ASSKGHSSSYEQY TRBV6-1 NA TRBJ2-7
ASSPLSTSGPREY TRBV18 TRBD2 TRBJ2-5
ASSSYLGGYEKLF TRBV27 NA TRBJ1-4
AWSFGQGRYDEQY TRBV30 TRBD1 TRBJ2-7
ASSLPVSYNSPLH TRBV7-9 NA TRBJ1-6
ASSKGDGPYSNQPQH TRBV19 NA TRBJ1-5
ASTRGQPKNIQY TRBV28 TRBD1 TRBJ2-4
ASKTVKSTDTQY TRBV18 NA TRBJ2-3
ASSLEGRVNTEAF TRBV5-1 NA TRBJ1-1